This T cell receptor (beta chain) was sequenced during a study of T cell responses to AZD1222 COVID-19 vaccine. The protocol was immunoSEQ multiplex PCR, while the TCRdb copy is restricted to in-frame clones and leaves out a portion. The sample yields about 54,000 clones, approximately 86% seen once. In the case of this clone: Relative to the germline gene, one junction end is altered; a read error may explain this.

Germline assignment: CDR1 SSHAT and CDR2 FNYEAQ (reference sequence). This CDR3 spans 14 amino acids. This specimen consisted of peripheral blood, obtained 28 days after the second AZD1222 dose. This chain links TRBV7-7 with TRBJ2-3, with D unresolved. This clonotype originated in an adult who received the AZD1222 COVID-19 vaccine. DNA of the CDR3: TGTGCTAGCAGTTCGAACTTTGGTACAGATACGCAGTATTTT. It is translated as CASSSNFGTDTQYF.